Listed below are T cell receptor beta chains from one sample, sequenced in a study of OX40 agonist ivuxolimab in advanced cancers. Clones were sequenced by immunoSEQ multiplex PCR, and TCRdb holds only the in-frame ones, with some missing. The sample includes about 96,000 clones, about nine tenths of them seen just once. Sequencing used CD4+ or CD8+ T cells sorted from blood, obtained in a trial of the OX40 agonist ivuxolimab. The source of these receptors is an adult with an advanced solid tumor such as melanoma, head and neck, liver or kidney cancer. The CDR3 runs from the conserved cysteine through the conserved F or W. The order of the fields is V gene, D gene, clone size, J gene, CDR3 protein, CDR3 DNA. D genes are given only for firm matches. Clone size appears in some rows only: once, few, many, or a class for an expanded clone.

V gene: TRBV5-1
D gene: NA
clone size: NA
J gene: TRBJ1-1
CDR3 protein: CASSLDLIGNTEAFF
CDR3 DNA: TGCGCCAGCAGCTTGGATCTGATTGGGAACACTGAAGCTTTCTTT

V gene: TRBV4-3
D gene: NA
clone size: NA
J gene: TRBJ2-7
CDR3 protein: CASSQDRASYEQYF
CDR3 DNA: TGCGCCAGCAGCCAAGATCGGGCTTCCTACGAGCAGTACTTC

V gene: TRBV25-1
D gene: NA
clone size: NA
J gene: TRBJ2-3
CDR3 protein: CASSRRESTDTQYF
CDR3 DNA: TGTGCCAGCAGTCGACGGGAAAGCACAGATACGCAGTATTTT

V gene: TRBV21-1
D gene: NA
clone size: NA
J gene: TRBJ1-2
CDR3 protein: CASSKLVTSPGRPKINYGYTF
CDR3 DNA: TGTGCCAGCAGCAAATTGGTGACTAGTCCGGGACGTCCAAAGATTAACTATGGCTACACCTTC

V gene: TRBV7-3
D gene: NA
clone size: NA
J gene: TRBJ2-7
CDR3 protein: CASSLNWQKQYF
CDR3 DNA: TGTGCCAGCAGCTTAAACTGGCAAAAGCAGTACTTC

V gene: TRBV2
D gene: TRBD2
clone size: NA
J gene: TRBJ2-7
CDR3 protein: CASSELAGVGYEQYF
CDR3 DNA: TGTGCCAGCAGTGAGCTAGCGGGAGTTGGCTACGAGCAGTACTTC

V gene: TRBV7-3
D gene: TRBD2
clone size: NA
J gene: TRBJ2-3
CDR3 protein: CASTRTSQDTQYF
CDR3 DNA: TGTGCCAGCACCCGGACTAGCCAAGATACGCAGTATTTT

V gene: TRBV6-5
D gene: TRBD1
clone size: NA
J gene: TRBJ2-7
CDR3 protein: CASSRDRPYEQYF
CDR3 DNA: TGTGCCAGCAGTCGGGACAGGCCCTACGAGCAGTACTTC

V gene: TRBV27
D gene: TRBD2
clone size: NA
J gene: TRBJ2-7
CDR3 protein: CASSLAGGPYEQYF
CDR3 DNA: TGTGCCAGCAGTTTGGCGGGAGGCCCCTACGAGCAGTACTTC

V gene: TRBV19
D gene: NA
clone size: few
J gene: TRBJ1-5
CDR3 protein: CASAPTGPNQPQHF
CDR3 DNA: TGTGCCAGTGCGCCCACAGGACCCAATCAGCCCCAGCATTTT

V gene: TRBV5-8
D gene: NA
clone size: once
J gene: TRBJ1-5
CDR3 protein: CASSLEGGQGQPQHF
CDR3 DNA: TGTGCCAGCAGCTTGGAGGGAGGCCAAGGTCAGCCCCAGCATTTT

V gene: TRBV18
D gene: NA
clone size: NA
J gene: TRBJ2-5
CDR3 protein: CASSPLTAARETQYF
CDR3 DNA: TGTGCCAGCTCACCATTAACAGCAGCAAGGGAGACCCAGTACTTC

V gene: TRBV5-4
D gene: NA
clone size: NA
J gene: TRBJ1-1
CDR3 protein: CASSLGQPNTEAFF
CDR3 DNA: TGTGCCAGCAGCTTAGGACAGCCGAACACTGAAGCTTTCTTT

V gene: TRBV19
D gene: TRBD2
clone size: NA
J gene: TRBJ2-1
CDR3 protein: CASSTTSGRWDEQFF
CDR3 DNA: TGTGCCAGTAGTACGACCAGCGGGAGATGGGATGAGCAGTTCTTC

V gene: TRBV27
D gene: NA
clone size: NA
J gene: TRBJ2-7
CDR3 protein: CASSLTEGPYEQYF
CDR3 DNA: TGTGCCAGCAGTTTGACGGAGGGCCCCTACGAGCAGTACTTC

V gene: TRBV28
D gene: NA
clone size: NA
J gene: TRBJ2-7
CDR3 protein: CASSFIGRYSYEQYF
CDR3 DNA: TGTGCCAGCAGTTTTATTGGCAGGTACTCCTACGAGCAGTACTTC

V gene: TRBV29-1
D gene: NA
clone size: NA
J gene: TRBJ1-2
CDR3 protein: CSVDGSRGGGYTF
CDR3 DNA: TGCAGCGTTGATGGTAGCAGGGGAGGAGGCTACACCTTC

V gene: TRBV4-3
D gene: NA
clone size: NA
J gene: TRBJ2-1
CDR3 protein: CASSSRGRDNEQFF
CDR3 DNA: TGCGCCAGCAGCTCCCGGGGTAGGGACAATGAGCAGTTCTTC

V gene: TRBV2
D gene: NA
clone size: many
J gene: TRBJ1-5
CDR3 protein: CASSEAGWSNQPQHF
CDR3 DNA: TGTGCCAGCAGTGAGGCAGGGTGGAGCAATCAGCCCCAGCATTTT

V gene: TRBV12-2
D gene: NA
clone size: NA
J gene: TRBJ2-7
CDR3 protein: CASRQPGAEEYYEQYF
CDR3 DNA: TGTGCAAGTCGCCAGCCGGGGGCAGAAGAATACTACGAGCAGTACTTC

V gene: TRBV5-4
D gene: NA
clone size: NA
J gene: TRBJ1-2
CDR3 protein: CASSLDDTSDGYTF
CDR3 DNA: TGTGCCAGCAGCTTGGACGATACGTCAGATGGCTACACCTTC

V gene: TRBV14
D gene: TRBD2
clone size: NA
J gene: TRBJ2-2
CDR3 protein: CASSPGLGYTGELFF
CDR3 DNA: TGTGCCAGCAGCCCCGGACTAGGGTACACCGGGGAGCTGTTTTTT

V gene: TRBV2
D gene: TRBD2
clone size: NA
J gene: TRBJ2-5
CDR3 protein: CASSVSSGRGSGTQYF
CDR3 DNA: TGTGCCAGCAGTGTTTCTAGCGGGAGAGGGTCGGGGACCCAGTACTTC

V gene: TRBV14
D gene: NA
clone size: NA
J gene: TRBJ2-7
CDR3 protein: CASSQDLNYEQYF
CDR3 DNA: TGTGCCAGCAGCCAAGATCTGAACTACGAGCAGTACTTC

V gene: TRBV6-6
D gene: NA
clone size: NA
J gene: TRBJ1-1
CDR3 protein: CASSYSTRAEAFF
CDR3 DNA: TGTGCCAGCAGTTACAGTACTAGGGCTGAAGCTTTCTTT

V gene: TRBV19
D gene: TRBD2
clone size: NA
J gene: TRBJ2-1
CDR3 protein: CASTSSGNPTINEQFF
CDR3 DNA: TGTGCCAGTACCTCAAGCGGGAACCCTACCATCAATGAGCAGTTCTTC

V gene: TRBV4-2
D gene: NA
clone size: few
J gene: TRBJ1-2
CDR3 protein: CASSQDRGVNYGYTF
CDR3 DNA: TGTGCCAGCAGCCAAGACAGGGGCGTAAACTATGGCTACACCTTC

V gene: TRBV7-2
D gene: NA
clone size: NA
J gene: TRBJ2-2
CDR3 protein: CASSFLAGRTGELFF
CDR3 DNA: TGTGCCAGCAGCTTTCTGGCGGGACGGACCGGGGAGCTGTTTTTT

V gene: TRBV7-2
D gene: NA
clone size: NA
J gene: TRBJ2-7
CDR3 protein: CASSLEVALAYEQYF
CDR3 DNA: TGTGCCAGCAGCTTAGAAGTAGCGCTCGCCTACGAGCAGTACTTC

V gene: TRBV19
D gene: TRBD1
clone size: NA
J gene: TRBJ1-1
CDR3 protein: CASSLRTGRTEAFF
CDR3 DNA: TGTGCCAGTAGTCTGCGGACAGGGCGGACTGAAGCTTTCTTT

V gene: TRBV10-2
D gene: NA
clone size: NA
J gene: TRBJ1-5
CDR3 protein: CASSNRARQPQHF
CDR3 DNA: TGCGCCAGCTCGAACAGGGCTCGGCAGCCCCAGCATTTT

V gene: TRBV19
D gene: NA
clone size: NA
J gene: TRBJ2-1
CDR3 protein: CASSMTAPSPVGQFF
CDR3 DNA: TGTGCCAGTAGTATGACGGCTCCCTCTCCAGTGGGGCAGTTCTTC

V gene: TRBV7-9
D gene: TRBD1
clone size: NA
J gene: TRBJ2-1
CDR3 protein: CASSLAGTGAFDEQFF
CDR3 DNA: TGTGCCAGCAGCTTAGCTGGGACAGGGGCTTTCGATGAGCAGTTCTTC

V gene: TRBV27
D gene: NA
clone size: NA
J gene: TRBJ2-7
CDR3 protein: CASSLMYGDAYEQYF
CDR3 DNA: TGTGCCAGCAGTTTAATGTACGGGGACGCCTACGAGCAGTACTTC

V gene: TRBV7-9
D gene: NA
clone size: NA
J gene: TRBJ2-3
CDR3 protein: CASSLFRVTTDTQYF
CDR3 DNA: TGTGCCAGCAGCTTATTTCGCGTGACCACAGATACGCAGTATTTT

V gene: TRBV7-6
D gene: NA
clone size: NA
J gene: TRBJ2-3
CDR3 protein: CASSLADGWDSTDTQYF
CDR3 DNA: TGTGCCAGCAGCTTAGCAGATGGATGGGACAGCACAGATACGCAGTATTTT

V gene: TRBV14
D gene: NA
clone size: NA
J gene: TRBJ2-7
CDR3 protein: CASSQDRESYEQYF
CDR3 DNA: TGTGCCAGCAGCCAAGATCGTGAATCCTACGAGCAGTACTTC

V gene: TRBV10-2
D gene: TRBD1
clone size: NA
J gene: TRBJ1-2
CDR3 protein: CASTQGAFYGYTF
CDR3 DNA: TGCGCCAGCACGCAGGGGGCTTTCTATGGCTACACCTTC

V gene: TRBV30
D gene: NA
clone size: NA
J gene: TRBJ2-1
CDR3 protein: CAWSSPWANHREQFF
CDR3 DNA: TGTGCCTGGAGCTCCCCATGGGCTAATCATCGGGAGCAGTTCTTC

V gene: TRBV6-5
D gene: TRBD1
clone size: NA
J gene: TRBJ2-7
CDR3 protein: CASSYAGTGEQYF
CDR3 DNA: TGTGCCAGCAGTTACGCAGGGACAGGCGAGCAGTACTTC

V gene: TRBV5-6
D gene: NA
clone size: NA
J gene: TRBJ2-5
CDR3 protein: CASSLTPSTGETQYF
CDR3 DNA: TGTGCCAGCAGCCTTACCCCGTCTACCGGGGAGACCCAGTACTTC

V gene: TRBV13
D gene: TRBD1
clone size: NA
J gene: TRBJ2-1
CDR3 protein: CASSHGDRLSYNEQFF
CDR3 DNA: TGTGCCAGCAGCCACGGGGACAGGCTCTCCTACAATGAGCAGTTCTTC

V gene: TRBV6-5
D gene: NA
clone size: NA
J gene: TRBJ2-3
CDR3 protein: CASRKGGERADTQYF
CDR3 DNA: TGTGCCAGCAGAAAGGGCGGGGAAAGGGCAGATACGCAGTATTTT

V gene: TRBV4-3
D gene: NA
clone size: NA
J gene: TRBJ2-7
CDR3 protein: CASSQGLASNRYEQYF
CDR3 DNA: TGCGCCAGCAGCCAAGGGTTGGCTAGCAATCGGTACGAGCAGTACTTC

V gene: TRBV10-1
D gene: NA
clone size: once
J gene: TRBJ1-2
CDR3 protein: CASKGPDGYTF
CDR3 DNA: TGCGCCAGCAAGGGTCCGGATGGCTACACCTTC